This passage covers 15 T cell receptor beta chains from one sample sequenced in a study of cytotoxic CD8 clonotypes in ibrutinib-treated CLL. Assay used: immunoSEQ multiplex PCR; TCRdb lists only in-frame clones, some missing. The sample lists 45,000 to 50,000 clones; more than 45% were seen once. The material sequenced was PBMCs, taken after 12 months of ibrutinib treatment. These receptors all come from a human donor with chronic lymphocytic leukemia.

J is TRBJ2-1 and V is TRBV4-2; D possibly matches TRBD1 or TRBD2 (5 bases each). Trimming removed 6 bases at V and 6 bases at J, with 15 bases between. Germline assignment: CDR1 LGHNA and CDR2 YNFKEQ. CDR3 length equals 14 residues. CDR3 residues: CASRGERAINEQFF. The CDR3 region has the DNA TGTGCCAGCAGGGGGGAACGGGCGATCAATGAGCAGTTCTTC.

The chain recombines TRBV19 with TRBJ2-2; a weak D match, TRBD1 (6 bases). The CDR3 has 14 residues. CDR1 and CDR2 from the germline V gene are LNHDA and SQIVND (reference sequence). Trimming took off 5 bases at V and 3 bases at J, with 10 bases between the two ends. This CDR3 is CASSLTGYTGELFF. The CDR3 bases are TGTGCCAGTAGTTTGACAGGTTACACCGGGGAGCTGTTTTTT.

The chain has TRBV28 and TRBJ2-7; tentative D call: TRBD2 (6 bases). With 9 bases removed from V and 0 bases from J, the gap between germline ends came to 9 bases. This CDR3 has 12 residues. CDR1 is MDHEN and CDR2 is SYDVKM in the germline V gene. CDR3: CASLAYSYEQYF. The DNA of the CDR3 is TGTGCCAGTCTAGCGTACTCCTACGAGCAGTACTTC.

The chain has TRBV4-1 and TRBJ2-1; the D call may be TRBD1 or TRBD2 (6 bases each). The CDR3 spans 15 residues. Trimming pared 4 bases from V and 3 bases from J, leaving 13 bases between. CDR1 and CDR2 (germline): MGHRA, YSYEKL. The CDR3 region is CASSPPRGGYNEQFF. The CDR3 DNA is TGCGCCAGCAGCCCCCCCAGGGGAGGCTACAATGAGCAGTTCTTC.

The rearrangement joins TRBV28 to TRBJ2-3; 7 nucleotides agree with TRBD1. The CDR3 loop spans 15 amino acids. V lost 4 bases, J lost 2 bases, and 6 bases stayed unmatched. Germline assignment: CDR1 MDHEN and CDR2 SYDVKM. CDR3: CASSSPDRPTDTQYF. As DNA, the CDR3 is TGTGCCAGCAGTTCCCCGGACAGGCCCACAGATACGCAGTATTTT.

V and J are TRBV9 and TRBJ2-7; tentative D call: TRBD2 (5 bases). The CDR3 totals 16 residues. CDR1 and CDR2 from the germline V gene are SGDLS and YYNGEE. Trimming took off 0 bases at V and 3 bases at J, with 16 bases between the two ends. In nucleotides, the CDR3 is TGTGCCAGCAGCGTAGGAGGAGGCGTGGAAATCTACGAGCAGTACTTC. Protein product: CASSVGGGVEIYEQYF.

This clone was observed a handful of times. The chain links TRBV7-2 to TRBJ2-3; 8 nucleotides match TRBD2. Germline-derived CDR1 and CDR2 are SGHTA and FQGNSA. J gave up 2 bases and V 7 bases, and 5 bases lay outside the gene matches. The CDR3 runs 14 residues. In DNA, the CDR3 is TGTGCCAGCACCTTGACTAGCGTCACAGATACGCAGTATTTT. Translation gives CASTLTSVTDTQYF.

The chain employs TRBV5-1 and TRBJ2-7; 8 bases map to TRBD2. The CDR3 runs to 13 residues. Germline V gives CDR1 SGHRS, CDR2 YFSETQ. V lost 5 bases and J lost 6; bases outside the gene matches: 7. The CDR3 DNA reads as TGCGCCAGCAGGGGAAGCGGGGGTTTCGAGCAGTACTTC. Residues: CASRGSGGFEQYF. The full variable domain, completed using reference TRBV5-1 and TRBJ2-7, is KAGVTQTPRYLIKTRGQQVTLSCSPISGHRSVSWYQQTPGQGLQFLFEYFSETQRNKGNFPGRFSGRQFSNSRSEMNVSTLELGDSALYLCASRGSGGFEQYFGPGTRLTVT.

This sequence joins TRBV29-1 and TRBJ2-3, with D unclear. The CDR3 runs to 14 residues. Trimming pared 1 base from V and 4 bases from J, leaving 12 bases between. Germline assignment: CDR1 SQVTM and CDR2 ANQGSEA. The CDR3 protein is CSVEGGGLADTQYF. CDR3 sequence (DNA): TGCAGCGTTGAAGGGGGTGGTTTAGCAGATACGCAGTATTTT.

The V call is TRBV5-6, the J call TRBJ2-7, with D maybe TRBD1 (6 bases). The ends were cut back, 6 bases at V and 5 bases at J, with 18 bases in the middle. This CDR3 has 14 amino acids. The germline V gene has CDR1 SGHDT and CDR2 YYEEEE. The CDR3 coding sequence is TGTGCCAGCACTTTACCCGACAGGCCCAACGAGCAGTACTTC. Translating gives CASTLPDRPNEQYF.

CDR3 sequence reads: CASSVAGGSNEKLFF. The CDR3 coding sequence is TGTGCCAGCAGCGTAGCTGGCGGGAGTAATGAAAAACTGTTTTTT. V gene TRBV9 combines with J gene TRBJ1-4; D is undetermined. Deletions cut 0 bases from V and 4 bases from J, with 10 bases between. The CDR3 is 15 amino acids. The germline gives CDR1 SGDLS, CDR2 YYNGEE.

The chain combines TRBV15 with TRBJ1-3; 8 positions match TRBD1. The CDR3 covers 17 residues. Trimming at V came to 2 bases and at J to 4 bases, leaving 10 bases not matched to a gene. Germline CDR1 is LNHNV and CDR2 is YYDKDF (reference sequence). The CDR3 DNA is TGTGCCACCAGCAGAAACGGACAGGGAAGAACGGGAAACACCATATATTTT. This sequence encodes CATSRNGQGRTGNTIYF.

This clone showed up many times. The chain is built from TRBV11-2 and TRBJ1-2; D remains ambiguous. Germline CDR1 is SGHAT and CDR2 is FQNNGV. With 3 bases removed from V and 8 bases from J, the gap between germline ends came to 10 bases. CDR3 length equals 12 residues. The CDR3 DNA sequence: TGTGCCAGCAGCTTGTCAGTAAGCGGCTACACCTTC. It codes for CASSLSVSGYTF.

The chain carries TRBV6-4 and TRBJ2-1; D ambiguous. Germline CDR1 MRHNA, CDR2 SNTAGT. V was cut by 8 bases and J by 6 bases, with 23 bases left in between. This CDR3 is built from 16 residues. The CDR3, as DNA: TGTGCCAGCTCGCCTCGGTCGGCGCTATCCCCCAATGAGCAGTTCTTC. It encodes CASSPRSALSPNEQFF.

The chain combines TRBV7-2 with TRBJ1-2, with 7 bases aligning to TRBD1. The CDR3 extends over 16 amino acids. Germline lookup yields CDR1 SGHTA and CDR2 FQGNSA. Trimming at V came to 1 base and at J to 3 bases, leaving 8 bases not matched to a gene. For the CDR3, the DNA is TGTGCCAGCAGCTTAGGAGGCCAGGGGGTATACTATGGCTACACCTTC. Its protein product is CASSLGGQGVYYGYTF.